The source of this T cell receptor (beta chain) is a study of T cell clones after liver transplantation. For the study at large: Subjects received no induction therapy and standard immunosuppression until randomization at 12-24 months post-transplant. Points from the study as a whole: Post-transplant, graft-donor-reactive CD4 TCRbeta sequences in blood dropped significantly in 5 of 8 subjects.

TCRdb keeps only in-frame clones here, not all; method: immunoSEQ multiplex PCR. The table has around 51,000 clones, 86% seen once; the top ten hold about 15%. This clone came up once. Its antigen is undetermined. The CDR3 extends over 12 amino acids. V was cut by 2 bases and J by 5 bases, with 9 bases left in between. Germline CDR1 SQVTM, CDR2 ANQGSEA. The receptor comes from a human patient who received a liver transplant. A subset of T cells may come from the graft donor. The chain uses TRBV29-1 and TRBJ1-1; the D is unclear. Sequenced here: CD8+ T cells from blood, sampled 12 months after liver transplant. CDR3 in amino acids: CSVETGFTEAFF. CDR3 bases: TGCAGCGTTGAAACCGGGTTTACTGAAGCTTTCTTT.